This note documents a single T cell receptor (beta chain) sequence. Its antigen is not known. Primers for the PCR totalled 60 Vbeta and 13 Jbeta. Produced via immunoSEQ multiplex PCR; TCRdb's table is partial and in-frame only. Here the sample spans 250,000 to 350,000 clones, about 75% being singletons. After removal of 9 bases from V and 4 bases from J, the junction contained 2 bases not matched to a gene. This CDR3 contains 12 residues. Germline loops: CDR1 MNHEY, CDR2 SMNVEV (reference sequence). These data originate in a study of cytomegalovirus exposure and HLA in healthy donors. Overall study: Around 180 million T cells yielded 120 million or so unique TCR beta sequences, as an earlier analysis found.

Study outcomes and limitations: Several V segments, TRBV6-2 and TRBV6-3 among them, could not be told apart and were dropped. The study flagged roughly 150 TCR beta chains as cytomegalovirus-associated.

This receptor was taken from a female donor in good health and CMV-seronegative. The chain carries TRBV27 and TRBJ2-1, with 8 bases aligning to TRBD1. The sample comprised PBMCs. CDR3 protein: CASRQGYNEQFF. The DNA for the CDR3 is TGTGCCAGTCGACAGGGGTACAATGAGCAGTTCTTC.